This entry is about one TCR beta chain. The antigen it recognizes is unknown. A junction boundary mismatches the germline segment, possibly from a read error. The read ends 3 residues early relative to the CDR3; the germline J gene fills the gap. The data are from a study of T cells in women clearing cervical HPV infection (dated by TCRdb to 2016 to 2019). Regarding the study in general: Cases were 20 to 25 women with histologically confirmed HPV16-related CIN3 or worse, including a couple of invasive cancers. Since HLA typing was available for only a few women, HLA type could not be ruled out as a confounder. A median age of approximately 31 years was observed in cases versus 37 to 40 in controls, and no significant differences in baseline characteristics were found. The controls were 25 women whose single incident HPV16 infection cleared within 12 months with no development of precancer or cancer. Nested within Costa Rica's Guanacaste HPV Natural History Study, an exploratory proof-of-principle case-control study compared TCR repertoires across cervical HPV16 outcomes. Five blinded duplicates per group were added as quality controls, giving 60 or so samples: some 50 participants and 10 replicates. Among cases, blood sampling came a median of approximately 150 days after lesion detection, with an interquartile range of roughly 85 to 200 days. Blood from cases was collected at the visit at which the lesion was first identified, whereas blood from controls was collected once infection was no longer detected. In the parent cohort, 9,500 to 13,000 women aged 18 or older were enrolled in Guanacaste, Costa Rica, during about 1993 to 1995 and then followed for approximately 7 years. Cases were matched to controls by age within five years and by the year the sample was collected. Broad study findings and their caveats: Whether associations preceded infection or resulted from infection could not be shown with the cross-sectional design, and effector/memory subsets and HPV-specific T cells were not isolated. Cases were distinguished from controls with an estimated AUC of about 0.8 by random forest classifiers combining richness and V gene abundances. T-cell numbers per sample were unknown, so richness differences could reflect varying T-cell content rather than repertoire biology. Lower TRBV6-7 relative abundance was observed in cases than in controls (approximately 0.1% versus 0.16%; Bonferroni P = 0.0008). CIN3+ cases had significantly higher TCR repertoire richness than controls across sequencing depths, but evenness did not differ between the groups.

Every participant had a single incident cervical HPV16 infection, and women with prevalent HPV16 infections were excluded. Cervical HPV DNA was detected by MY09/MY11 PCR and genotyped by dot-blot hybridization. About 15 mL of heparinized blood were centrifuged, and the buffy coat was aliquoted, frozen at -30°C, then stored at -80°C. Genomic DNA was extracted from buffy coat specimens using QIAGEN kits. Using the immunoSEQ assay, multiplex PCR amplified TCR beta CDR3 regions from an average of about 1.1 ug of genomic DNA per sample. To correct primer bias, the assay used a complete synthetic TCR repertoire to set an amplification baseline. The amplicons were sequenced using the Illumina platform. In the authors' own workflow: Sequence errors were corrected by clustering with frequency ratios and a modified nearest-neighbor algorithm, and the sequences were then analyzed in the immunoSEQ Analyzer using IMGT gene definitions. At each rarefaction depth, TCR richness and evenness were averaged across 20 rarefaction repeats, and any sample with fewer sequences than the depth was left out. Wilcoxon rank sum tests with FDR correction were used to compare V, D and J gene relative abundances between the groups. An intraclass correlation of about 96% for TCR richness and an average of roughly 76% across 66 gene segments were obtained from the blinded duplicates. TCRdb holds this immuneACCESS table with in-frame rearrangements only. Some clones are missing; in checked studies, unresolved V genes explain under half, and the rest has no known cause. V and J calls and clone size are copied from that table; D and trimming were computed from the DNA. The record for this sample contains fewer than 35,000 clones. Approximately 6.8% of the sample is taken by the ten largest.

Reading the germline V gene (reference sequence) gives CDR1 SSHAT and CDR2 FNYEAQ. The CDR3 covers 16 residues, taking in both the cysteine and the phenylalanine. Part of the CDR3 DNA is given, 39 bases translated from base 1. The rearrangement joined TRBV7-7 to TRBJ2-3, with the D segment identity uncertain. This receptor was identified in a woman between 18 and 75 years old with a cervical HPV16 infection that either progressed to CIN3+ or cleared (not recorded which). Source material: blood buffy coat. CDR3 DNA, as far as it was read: TGTGCTAGCAGCCCGATCGGTATCCAAGCCACAGATACG. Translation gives CASSPIGIQATDT. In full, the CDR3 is CASSPIGIQATDTQYF.